This T cell receptor beta chain is from a study of Graves' ophthalmopathy and Graves' hyperthyroidism. The TCR beta CDR3 regions underwent amplification from RNA transcripts. RT-PCR with HTBI primers came first, then second-round multiplex PCR. TCRdb redid the calling of the multiplex PCR reads with MiXCR, one entry per CDR3 protein. The sample lists about 700,000 distinct CDR3 sequences; about 44% were seen once. Germline V gene lookup returns CDR1 SGHTA and CDR2 FQGNSA. The CDR3 sequence is 18 residues long. V was trimmed by 3 bases and J by 6 bases, leaving 23 bases between them. The V call is TRBV7-2, the J call TRBJ1-4; a possible D gene is TRBD1 (6 bases). This TCR came from an adult man with Graves' ophthalmopathy. The sample comprised peripheral blood. The chain's CDR3 is CASSLDWLAGHADEKLFF. CDR3 nucleotides: TGTGCCAGCAGCTTGGATTGGTTAGCGGGACACGCGGATGAAAAACTGTTTTTT.